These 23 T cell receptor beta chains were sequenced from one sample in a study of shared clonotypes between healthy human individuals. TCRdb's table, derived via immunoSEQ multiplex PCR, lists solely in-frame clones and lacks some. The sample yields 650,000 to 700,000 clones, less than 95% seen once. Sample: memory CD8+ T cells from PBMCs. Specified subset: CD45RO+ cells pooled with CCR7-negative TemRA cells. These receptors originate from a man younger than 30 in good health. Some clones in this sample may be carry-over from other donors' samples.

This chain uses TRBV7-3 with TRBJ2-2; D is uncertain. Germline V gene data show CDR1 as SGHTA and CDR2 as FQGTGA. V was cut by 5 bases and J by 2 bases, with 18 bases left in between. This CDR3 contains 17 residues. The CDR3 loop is CASSPTVIGPNTGELFF. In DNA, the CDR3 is TGTGCCAGCAGCCCGACGGTCATCGGCCCCAACACCGGGGAGCTGTTTTTT.

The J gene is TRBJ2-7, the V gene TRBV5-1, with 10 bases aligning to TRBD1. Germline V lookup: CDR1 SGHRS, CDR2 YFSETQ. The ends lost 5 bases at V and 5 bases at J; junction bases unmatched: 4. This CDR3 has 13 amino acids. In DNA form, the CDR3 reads TGCGCCAGCAGACCGACAGGGGGCCACGAGCAGTACTTC. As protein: CASRPTGGHEQYF.

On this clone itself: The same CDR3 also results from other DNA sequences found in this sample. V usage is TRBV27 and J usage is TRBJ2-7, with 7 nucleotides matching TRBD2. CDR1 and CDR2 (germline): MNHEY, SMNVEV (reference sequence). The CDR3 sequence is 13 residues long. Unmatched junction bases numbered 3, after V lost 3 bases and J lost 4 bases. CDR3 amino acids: CASSLGGRYEQYF. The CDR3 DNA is TGTGCCAGCAGTTTGGGAGGGAGGTACGAGCAGTACTTC.

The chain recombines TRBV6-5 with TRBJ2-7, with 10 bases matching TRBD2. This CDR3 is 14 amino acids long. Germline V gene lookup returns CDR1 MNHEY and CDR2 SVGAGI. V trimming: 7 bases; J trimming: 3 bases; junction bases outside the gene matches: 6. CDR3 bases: TGTGCCAGCACCCAACTAGCGGGACACTACGAGCAGTACTTC. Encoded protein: CASTQLAGHYEQYF.

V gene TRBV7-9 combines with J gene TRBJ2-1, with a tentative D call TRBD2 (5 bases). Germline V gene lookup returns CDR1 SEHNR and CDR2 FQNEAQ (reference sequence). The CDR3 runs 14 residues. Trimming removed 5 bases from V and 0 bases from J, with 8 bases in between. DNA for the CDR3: TGTGCCAGCAGCAGCGGTAGCTCCTACAATGAGCAGTTCTTC. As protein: CASSSGSSYNEQFF.

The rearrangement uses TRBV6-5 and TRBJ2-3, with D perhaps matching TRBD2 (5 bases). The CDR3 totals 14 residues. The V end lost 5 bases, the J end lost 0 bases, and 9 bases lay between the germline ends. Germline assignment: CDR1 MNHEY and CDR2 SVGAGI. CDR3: CASSREASTDTQYF. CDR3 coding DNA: TGTGCCAGCAGTCGGGAAGCCAGCACAGATACGCAGTATTTT.

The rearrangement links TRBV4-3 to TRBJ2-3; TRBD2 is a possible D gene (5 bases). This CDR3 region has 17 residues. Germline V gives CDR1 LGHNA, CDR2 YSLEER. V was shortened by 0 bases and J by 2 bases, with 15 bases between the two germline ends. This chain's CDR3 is CASSQDWAAELTDTQYF. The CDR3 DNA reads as TGCGCCAGCAGCCAAGATTGGGCAGCGGAGCTCACAGATACGCAGTATTTT.

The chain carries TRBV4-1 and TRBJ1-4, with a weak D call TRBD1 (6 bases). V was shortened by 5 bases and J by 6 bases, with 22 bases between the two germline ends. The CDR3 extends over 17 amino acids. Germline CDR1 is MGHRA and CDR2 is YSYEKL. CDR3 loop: CASSDTRYSRGDEKLFF. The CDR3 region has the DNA TGCGCCAGCAGCGATACGCGGTATAGTAGGGGGGATGAAAAACTGTTTTTT.

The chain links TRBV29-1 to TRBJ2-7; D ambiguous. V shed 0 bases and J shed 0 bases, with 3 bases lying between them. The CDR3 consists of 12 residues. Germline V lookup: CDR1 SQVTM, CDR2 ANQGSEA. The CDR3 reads CSVEDSSYEQYF. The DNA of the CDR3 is TGCAGCGTTGAAGACAGCTCCTACGAGCAGTACTTC.

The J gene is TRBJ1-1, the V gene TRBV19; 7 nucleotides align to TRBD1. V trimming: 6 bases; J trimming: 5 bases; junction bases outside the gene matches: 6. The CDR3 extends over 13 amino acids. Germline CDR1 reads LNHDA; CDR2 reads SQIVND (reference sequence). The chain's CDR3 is CASRGDRGTEAFF. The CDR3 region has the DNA TGTGCCAGTAGGGGGGACAGAGGTACTGAAGCTTTCTTT.

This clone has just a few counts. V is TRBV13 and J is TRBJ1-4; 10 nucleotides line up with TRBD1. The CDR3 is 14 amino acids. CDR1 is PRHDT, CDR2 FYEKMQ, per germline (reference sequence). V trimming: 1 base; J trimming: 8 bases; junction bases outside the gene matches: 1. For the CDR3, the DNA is TGTGCCAGCAGCTTAGAGGACAGGGGGGAAAAACTGTTTTTT. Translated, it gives CASSLEDRGEKLFF.

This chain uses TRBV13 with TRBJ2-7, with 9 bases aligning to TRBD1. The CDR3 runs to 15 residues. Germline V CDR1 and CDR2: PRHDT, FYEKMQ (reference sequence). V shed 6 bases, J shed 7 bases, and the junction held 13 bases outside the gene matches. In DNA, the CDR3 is TGTGCCAGCAGTCCAACCGGGACAGGGTTTCGGGAGCAGTACTTC. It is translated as CASSPTGTGFREQYF.

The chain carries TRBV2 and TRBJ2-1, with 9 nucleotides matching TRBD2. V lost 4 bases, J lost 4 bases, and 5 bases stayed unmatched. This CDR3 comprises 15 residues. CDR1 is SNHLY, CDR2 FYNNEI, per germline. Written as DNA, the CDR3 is TGTGCCAGCAGTGTGGCTAGCGGGGCTTACAATGAGCAGTTCTTC. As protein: CASSVASGAYNEQFF.

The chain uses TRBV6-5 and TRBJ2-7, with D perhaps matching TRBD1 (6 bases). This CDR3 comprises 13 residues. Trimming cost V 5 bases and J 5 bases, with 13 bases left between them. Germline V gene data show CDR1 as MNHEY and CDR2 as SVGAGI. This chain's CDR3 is CASSTGQLNEQYF. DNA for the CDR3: TGTGCCAGCAGTACCGGACAGTTGAACGAGCAGTACTTC.

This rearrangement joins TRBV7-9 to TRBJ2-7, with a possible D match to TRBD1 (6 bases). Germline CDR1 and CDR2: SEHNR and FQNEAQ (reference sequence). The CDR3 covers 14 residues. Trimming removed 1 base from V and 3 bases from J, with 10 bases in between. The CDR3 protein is CASSLDAGVYEQYF. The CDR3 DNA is TGTGCCAGCAGCTTAGACGCAGGGGTCTACGAGCAGTACTTC.

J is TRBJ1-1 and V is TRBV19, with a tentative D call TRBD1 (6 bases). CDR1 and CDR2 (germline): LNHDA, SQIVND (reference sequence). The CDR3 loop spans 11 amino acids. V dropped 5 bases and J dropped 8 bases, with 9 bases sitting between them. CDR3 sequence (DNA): TGTGCCAGTAGTGGGGGCTTAGAAGCTTTCTTT. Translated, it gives CASSGGLEAFF.

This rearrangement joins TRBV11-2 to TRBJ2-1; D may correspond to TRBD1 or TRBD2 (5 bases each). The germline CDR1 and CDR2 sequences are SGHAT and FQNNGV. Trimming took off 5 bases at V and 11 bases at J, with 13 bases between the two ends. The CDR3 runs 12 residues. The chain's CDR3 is CASSQFRDQQFF. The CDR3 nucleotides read TGTGCCAGCAGCCAATTCCGGGACCAGCAGTTCTTC. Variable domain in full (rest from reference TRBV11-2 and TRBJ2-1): EAGVAQSPRYKIIEKRQSVAFWCNPISGHATLYWYQQILGQGPKLLIQFQNNGVVDDSQLPKDRFSAERLKGVDSTLKIQPAKLEDSAVYLCASSQFRDQQFFGPGTRLTVL.

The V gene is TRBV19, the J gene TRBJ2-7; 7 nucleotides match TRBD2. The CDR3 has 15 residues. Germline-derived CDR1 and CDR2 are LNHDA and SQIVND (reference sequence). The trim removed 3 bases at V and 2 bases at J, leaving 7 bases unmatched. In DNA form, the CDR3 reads TGTGCCAGTAGTATTACGGGAGGCGTAACCTACGAGCAGTACTTC. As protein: CASSITGGVTYEQYF.

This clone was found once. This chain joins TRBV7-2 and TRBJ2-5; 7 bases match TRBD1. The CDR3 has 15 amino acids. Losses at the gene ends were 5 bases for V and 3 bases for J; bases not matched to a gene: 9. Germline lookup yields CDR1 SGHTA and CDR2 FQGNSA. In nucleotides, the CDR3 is TGTGCCAGCAGCCCCCTAGACAGGGTGAAAGAGACCCAGTACTTC. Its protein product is CASSPLDRVKETQYF.

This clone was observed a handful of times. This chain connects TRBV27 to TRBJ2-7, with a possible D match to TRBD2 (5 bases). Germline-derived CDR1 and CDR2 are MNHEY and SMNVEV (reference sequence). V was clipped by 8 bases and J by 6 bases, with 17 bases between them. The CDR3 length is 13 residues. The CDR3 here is CASGRLKEPEQYF. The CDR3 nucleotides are TGTGCCAGCGGGAGACTGAAAGAGCCCGAGCAGTACTTC.

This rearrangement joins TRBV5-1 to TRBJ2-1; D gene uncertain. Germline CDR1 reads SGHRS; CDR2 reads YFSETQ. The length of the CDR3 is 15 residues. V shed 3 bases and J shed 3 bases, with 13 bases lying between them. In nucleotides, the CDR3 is TGCGCCAGCAGCTGGGCTGAGGACGGCTACAATGAGCAGTTCTTC. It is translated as CASSWAEDGYNEQFF.

The CDR3 spells CASSLVCRDLTCTDTQYF. The CDR3 DNA sequence: TGTGCCAGCAGCTTAGTTTGTCGCGACCTAACATGCACAGATACGCAGTATTTT. V usage is TRBV11-1 and J usage is TRBJ2-3; D not resolved. The germline V gene has CDR1 SGHAT and CDR2 FQDESV (reference sequence). This CDR3 is 18 amino acids long. V lost 1 base and J 1 base, leaving 18 bases between the germline ends.

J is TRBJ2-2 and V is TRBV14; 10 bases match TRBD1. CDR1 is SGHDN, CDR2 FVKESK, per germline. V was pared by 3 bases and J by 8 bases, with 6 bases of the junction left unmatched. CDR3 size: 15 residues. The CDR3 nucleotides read TGTGCCAGCAGCCAGCGACAGGGGGCAACGGGGGAGCTGTTTTTT. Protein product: CASSQRQGATGELFF.